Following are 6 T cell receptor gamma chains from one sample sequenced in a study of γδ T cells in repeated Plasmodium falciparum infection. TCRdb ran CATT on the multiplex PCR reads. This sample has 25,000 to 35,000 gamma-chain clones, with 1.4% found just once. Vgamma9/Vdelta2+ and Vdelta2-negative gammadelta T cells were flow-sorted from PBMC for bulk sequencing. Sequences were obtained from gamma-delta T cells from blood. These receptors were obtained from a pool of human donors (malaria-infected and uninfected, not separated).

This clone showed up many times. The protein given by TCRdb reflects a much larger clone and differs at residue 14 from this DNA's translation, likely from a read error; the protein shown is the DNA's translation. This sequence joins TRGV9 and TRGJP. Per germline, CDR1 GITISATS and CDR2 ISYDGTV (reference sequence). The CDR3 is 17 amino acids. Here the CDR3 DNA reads TGTGCCTTGTGGGAGCCTATACAAGAGTTGGGCAAAAAAACCAAGGTATTT. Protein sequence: CALWEPIQELGKKTKVF.

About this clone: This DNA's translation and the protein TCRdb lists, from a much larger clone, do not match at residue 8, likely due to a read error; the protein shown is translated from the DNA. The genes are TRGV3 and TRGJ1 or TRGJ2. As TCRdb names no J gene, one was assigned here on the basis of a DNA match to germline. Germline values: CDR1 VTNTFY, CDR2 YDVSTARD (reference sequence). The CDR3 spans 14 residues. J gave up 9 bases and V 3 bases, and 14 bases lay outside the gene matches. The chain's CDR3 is CATWDHPTGGKKLF. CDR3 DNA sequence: TGTGCCACCTGGGACCACCCCACGGGGGGTAAGAAACTCTTT.

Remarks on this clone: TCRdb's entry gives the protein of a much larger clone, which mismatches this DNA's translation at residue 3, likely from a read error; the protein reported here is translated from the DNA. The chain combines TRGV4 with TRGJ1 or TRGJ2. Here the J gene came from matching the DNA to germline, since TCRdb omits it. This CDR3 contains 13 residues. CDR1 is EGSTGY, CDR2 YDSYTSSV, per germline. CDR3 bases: TGTGCCGCCTGGGGTAGAGTTTATTATAAGAAACTCTTT. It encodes CAAWGRVYYKKLF.

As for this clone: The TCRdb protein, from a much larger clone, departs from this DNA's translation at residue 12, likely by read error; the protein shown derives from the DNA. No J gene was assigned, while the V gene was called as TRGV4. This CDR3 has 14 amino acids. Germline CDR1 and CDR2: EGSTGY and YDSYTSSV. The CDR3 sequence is CATWDGPLGYKRLF. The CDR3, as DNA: TGTGCCACCTGGGATGGCCCCTTAGGTTATAAGAGACTCTTT.

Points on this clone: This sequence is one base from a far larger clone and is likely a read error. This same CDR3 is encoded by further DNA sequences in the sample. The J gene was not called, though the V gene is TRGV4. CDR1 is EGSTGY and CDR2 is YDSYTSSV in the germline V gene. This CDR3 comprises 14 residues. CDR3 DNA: TGTGCCACCTGGGATGGGCCCCTTAGGTATAAGAAACTCTTC. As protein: CATWDGPLRYKKLF.

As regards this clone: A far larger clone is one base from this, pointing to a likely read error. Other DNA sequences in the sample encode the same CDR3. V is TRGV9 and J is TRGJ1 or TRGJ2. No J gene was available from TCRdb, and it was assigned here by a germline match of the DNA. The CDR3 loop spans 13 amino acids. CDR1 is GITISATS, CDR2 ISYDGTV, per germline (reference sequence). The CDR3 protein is CALWEPLWYKKLF. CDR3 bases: TGTGCCTTATGGGAGCCTTTGTGGTATAAGAAACTCTTT.